What follows are 10 T cell receptor beta chains derived from one specimen sequenced in a study of neoadjuvant anti-PD-1 for oral cavity cancer. The time point denotes: after neoadjuvant nivolumab, at surgical resection. Using immunoSEQ multiplex PCR, the repertoire was profiled, and TCRdb retains in-frame clones only, with some absent. The data show 55,000 to 80,000 clones, 70% to 90% seen once. Sequenced here: PBMCs, sampled after nivolumab (anti-PD-1) treatment. These receptors all stem from a person aged 35 to 85 with oral cavity squamous cell carcinoma.

The chain is built from TRBV7-8 and TRBJ1-2, with D possibly TRBD1 on 5 matching bases. The V gene's germline CDR1 is SGHVS and CDR2 FQNEAQ. The germline V and J ends were trimmed by 3 bases and 1 base, with 9 bases remaining between them. The length of the CDR3 is 14 residues. CDR3 amino acids: CASSFDRLNYGYTF. CDR3 DNA: TGTGCCAGCAGCTTTGACAGACTTAACTATGGCTACACCTTC. Filled out from reference TRBV7-8 and TRBJ1-2, the complete variable domain reads GAGVSQSPRYKVAKRGQDVALRCDPISGHVSLFWYQQALGQGPEFLTYFQNEAQLDKSGLPSDRFFAERPEGSVSTLKIQRTQQEDSAVYLCASSFDRLNYGYTFGSGTRLTVV.

The J gene is TRBJ1-1, the V gene TRBV7-6; D is possibly TRBD1 (6 bases). V was shortened by 5 bases and J by 0 bases, with 16 bases between the two germline ends. This CDR3 contains 16 residues. The germline V gene has CDR1 SGHVS and CDR2 FNYEAQ. CDR3 protein: CASSPTGTLMNTEAFF. The CDR3 DNA sequence: TGTGCCAGCAGCCCGACAGGTACGCTAATGAACACTGAAGCTTTCTTT.

This clone was seen a few times. The V gene is TRBV6-5, the J gene TRBJ1-2; a weak D match, TRBD1 (5 bases). Germline CDR1 MNHEY, CDR2 SVGAGI. V dropped 0 bases and J dropped 1 base, with 12 bases sitting between them. This CDR3 is 16 amino acids long. The CDR3: CASSYSAAGGNYGYTF. DNA of the CDR3: TGTGCCAGCAGTTACTCGGCGGCGGGGGGTAACTATGGCTACACCTTC.

Note on this clone: This same CDR3 is encoded by further DNA sequences in the sample. The chain uses TRBV15 and TRBJ1-3; TRBD1 aligns across 8 bases. Germline CDR1 reads LNHNV; CDR2 reads YYDKDF (reference sequence). Trimming took 3 bases from V and 1 from J; bases not matched to a gene: 2. This CDR3 is 15 amino acids long. The CDR3 here is CATSRDRVSGNTIYF. The CDR3 DNA is TGTGCCACCAGCAGGGACAGGGTTTCTGGAAACACCATATATTTT.

V and J are TRBV30 and TRBJ2-5, with D perhaps matching TRBD1 or TRBD2 (5 bases each). Germline V gene sequence: CDR1 GTSNPN, CDR2 SVGIG (reference sequence). The CDR3 spans 16 residues. Deletions cut 2 bases from V and 4 bases from J, with 20 bases between. This CDR3 reads CAWSQTGGLSRETQYF. The DNA of the CDR3 is TGTGCCTGGAGTCAGACTGGGGGATTGAGTAGAGAGACCCAGTACTTC.

The chain couples TRBV11-2 to TRBJ2-1, with D perhaps matching TRBD2 (6 bases). Trimming removed 1 base from V and 4 bases from J, with 14 bases in between. From germline, CDR1 is SGHAT and CDR2 FQNNGV. CDR3 size: 16 residues. Here the CDR3 DNA reads TGTGCCAGCAGCTTAGGATGGCGGGGCCGGTACAATGAGCAGTTCTTC. Protein product: CASSLGWRGRYNEQFF.

The rearrangement joins TRBV9 to TRBJ1-6, with 9 bases matching TRBD1. V lost 0 bases, J lost 10 bases, and 5 bases stayed unmatched. This CDR3 contains 15 residues. Germline lookup yields CDR1 SGDLS and CDR2 YYNGEE. The CDR3 is CASSVDHRGRSPLHF. The CDR3 coding sequence is TGTGCCAGCAGCGTAGATCACAGGGGGCGGTCACCCCTCCACTTT. Full variable domain (remainder filled in from reference TRBV9 and TRBJ1-6): DSGVTQTPKHLITATGQRVTLRCSPRSGDLSVYWYQQSLDQGLQFLIQYYNGEERAKGNILERFSAQQFPDLHSELNLSSLELGDSALYFCASSVDHRGRSPLHFGNGTRLTVT.

A word on this clone: One end of the junction does not line up with germline, which may come from a read error. The CDR3 DNA is TGTGCCAGCAGGTTAACGATCGCCGGGGAGCTGTTTTTT. This translates into CASRLTIAGELFF. V gene TRBV7-3 combines with J gene TRBJ2-2; D is unclear. The CDR3 sequence is 13 residues long. The germline V gene encodes CDR1 SGHTA and CDR2 FQGTGA.

The rearrangement joins TRBV19 to TRBJ2-1, with D possibly being TRBD1 (6 bases). V was pared by 8 bases and J by 2 bases, with 13 bases between. Germline V gene sequence: CDR1 LNHDA, CDR2 SQIVND (reference sequence). The CDR3 is 14 amino acids. This chain's CDR3 is CASSDRTTYNEQFF. CDR3 DNA sequence: TGTGCCAGTTCAGACAGGACCACCTACAATGAGCAGTTCTTC. Supplemented by reference TRBV19 and TRBJ2-1, the full variable domain reads DGGITQSPKYLFRKEGQNVTLSCEQNLNHDAMYWYRQDPGQGLRLIYYSQIVNDFQKGDIAEGYSVSREKKESFPLTVTSAQKNPTAFYLCASSDRTTYNEQFFGPGTRLTVL.

This chain connects TRBV15 to TRBJ2-5; 8 bases are shared with TRBD2. With V trimmed by 3 bases and J by 2 bases, 5 bases remained unmatched. CDR1 and CDR2 from the germline V gene are LNHNV and YYDKDF (reference sequence). The CDR3 has 15 residues. CDR3 bases: TGTGCCACCAGCAGGGGCGGGGGGATTCAAGAGACCCAGTACTTC. Translating gives CATSRGGGIQETQYF.